Here is one T cell receptor beta chain with its context. The data derive from a study of blood T cell repertoires in COVID-19. The wider study: The origin of the acute and convalescent COVID-19 samples was the United States, Italy and Spain.

V was pared by 5 bases and J by 0 bases, with 13 bases between. CDR3 length equals 15 residues. Germline V gene lookup returns CDR1 SGHVS and CDR2 FNYEAQ. Study processing details: Nucleated cell counts were estimated from reference gene primer amplification. Using immunoSEQ multiplex PCR, the repertoire was profiled, and TCRdb retains in-frame clones only, with some absent. V and J calls and clone size are given by that table; D and trimming were obtained from the DNA. The table lists 100,000 to 150,000 clones, almost 80% of them singletons, with more than 20% in the top ten. The sequenced sample consisted of peripheral blood. This sequence was found in a human donor in a cohort sampled during active COVID-19. The chain has TRBV7-6 and TRBJ1-1; no clear D gene. The CDR3 reads CASSLRHLMNTEAFF. The CDR3 region has the DNA TGTGCCAGCAGCCTCCGACACCTCATGAACACTGAAGCTTTCTTT.